Detailed here is one T cell receptor (beta chain). Antigen specificity is unknown. Template-switching 5'RACE yielded the TCR cDNA; a universal primer site and UMIs were added in the process. From the 5' RACE reads, TCRdb called clonotypes with MiXCR, one entry per CDR3 protein. Found here are 110,000 to 150,000 distinct CDR3 sequences, 6.6% of them singletons; the top ten hold about 0.6%. The sample belongs to a study of T cells after yellow fever vaccination. General study points: It was a small share of clonotypes that appeared in both CD4 and CD8 compartments. Booster samples showed a return of most primary-vaccination clones (around 95% CD4, 88% CD8). A secondary response was less intense yet reached its peak sooner, at day 5 versus 15.

CDR3 length: 15 residues. CDR1 and CDR2 (germline): SGHTA, FQGNSA. Trimming shortened V by 4 bases and J by 3 bases, and 13 bases separated the two germline ends. The chain has TRBV7-2 and TRBJ2-1; tentative D call: TRBD1 (6 bases). Sequenced here: CD4+ T cells sorted from PBMCs, sampled 10 days after the yellow fever booster vaccination. The receptor was isolated from a young man who received the YFV17D yellow fever vaccine. CDR3 sequence reads: CASSSGRGHYNEQFF. CDR3 in DNA: TGTGCCAGCAGCTCGGGACGGGGACACTACAATGAGCAGTTCTTC.